This TCR beta chain comes out of a study of neurological immune-mediated disorders. TCRdb independently ran MiXCR on the 5' RACE reads; one entry per CDR3 protein. The sample holds approximately 31,000 distinct CDR3 sequences, less than 15% seen once. Germline CDR1 is LNHDA and CDR2 is SQIVND (reference sequence). CDR3 size: 13 residues. Trimming left V 1 base short and J 6 bases short, with 7 bases between. Many counts were recorded for this clonotype. Time point in this sample: longitudinal time-point 2. Where libraries were unsorted, they were derived from 2 million PBMCs stored at -80 degrees C. The rearrangement links TRBV19 to TRBJ2-1, with D unresolved. This TCR derives from a woman aged 40 to 50 in good health. The specimen was PBMCs. The chain's CDR3 is CASSIAAANEQFF. CDR3 bases: TGTGCCAGTAGTATAGCGGCGGCCAATGAGCAGTTCTTC.